The clone carrying this TCR beta chain was picked up many times. Antigen unknown. The sample is drawn from a study of CD8 T cells in ankylosing spondylitis. Trimming stripped 8 bases from V and 0 bases from J, with 5 bases between. There are 12 residues in the CDR3. Findings and limits, study-wide: Prior literature has documented some motif variants in synovial fluid and blood from reactive arthritis. What seemed typical of ankylosing spondylitis blood was a TCR beta motif built from several highly homologous variants. The authors found the disease-linked clones to be CD8+ and relatively rare in peripheral blood.

Using quantitative 5'-RACE with molecular barcodes, the authors made TCR beta libraries. TCRdb recomputed calls from the 5' RACE reads with MiXCR, one row per CDR3 protein. The sample yields approximately 240,000 distinct CDR3 sequences, roughly a tenth seen once. The specimen was blood, either unsorted or a sorted T cell fraction (not recorded which). The receptor's source is a male donor with ankylosing spondylitis or in good health (not recorded which). The rearrangement joins TRBV12-3 or TRBV12-4 to TRBJ2-4, with D possibly called TRBD1 or TRBD2 (5 bases each). DNA for the CDR3: TGTGCCAGCGGGACAGCCAAAAACATTCAGTACTTC. Translation: CASGTAKNIQYF.